This T cell receptor (beta chain) comes out of a study of blood T cell repertoires in COVID-19. Study at large: Sources were T cells, B-cell-depleted T cells, or PBMCs; the material itself was cDNA or gDNA.

Only in-frame clones appear in the TCRdb table, and some are missing; sequencing was by immunoSEQ multiplex PCR. The sample comprises 66,000 or so clones, just under 80% of which are singletons, and roughly a tenth rests with the top ten. Germline loops: CDR1 SGHRS, CDR2 YFSETQ. The V segment lost 4 bases and the J segment 8 bases; nucleotides outside the gene matches: 6. The CDR3 is 12 amino acids. V and J are TRBV5-1 and TRBJ2-7, with TRBD1 matching 7 bases. Source material: peripheral blood. The sequence was collected from a human donor in a cohort sampled during active COVID-19. CDR3 in amino acids: CASSQGQRQQYF. For the CDR3, the DNA is TGCGCCAGCAGCCAGGGACAGAGGCAGCAGTACTTC. The complete variable domain, with remaining parts taken from reference TRBV5-1 and TRBJ2-7, reads KAGVTQTPRYLIKTRGQQVTLSCSPISGHRSVSWYQQTPGQGLQFLFEYFSETQRNKGNFPGRFSGRQFSNSRSEMNVSTLELGDSALYLCASSQGQRQQYFGPGTRLTVT.